Sequencing of this T cell receptor beta chain was carried out in a study of OX40 agonist ivuxolimab in advanced cancers. Turning to the overall study: Ivuxolimab, which targeted the costimulatory receptor OX40 (CD134), was an agonistic, fully human IgG2 monoclonal antibody. Intravenous ivuxolimab was administered to patients every 2 weeks at six dose levels: 0.01, 0.1, 0.3, 1.5, 3 and 10 mg/kg. Of the roughly 54 dose-escalation patients, hepatocellular carcinoma was present in approximately 20, melanoma in approximately 15, renal cell carcinoma in 9 and head and neck cancer in 9. A male proportion of around 80% and a mean age of about 60 years, ranging from 23 to 79, were recorded for the dose-escalation cohort. Patients were allowed to have had prior anti-PD-1, anti-PD-L1 or anti-CTLA-4 therapy, and around 40% of the dose-escalation patients had previously received checkpoint inhibitors. Partial responses occurred in three dose-escalation patients: two with cutaneous melanoma and one with hepatocellular carcinoma. Peripheral TCRbeta sequencing was intended to test whether TCR sequence diversity was altered and clonal T-cell expansion was caused by ivuxolimab. The paper reports the monotherapy dose-escalation portion (N of about 56 patients) of the phase I ivuxolimab trial. The investigation overall reported the following: At doses of 0.1 to 3.0 mg/kg, clonal expansion of both CD4+ and CD8+ blood T cells was observed from baseline to week 6. Partial responders in the 0.1-3.0 mg/kg groups had among the lowest normalized peripheral clonal expansion, especially among CD8+ T cells. Which antigens the clonally expanded peripheral T cells were specific for was not determined. After ivuxolimab, CD8+ T cells had more expanded clones than CD4+ T cells on average. Low levels of normalized T-cell clonal expansion were also seen in some patients who did not respond.

The trial excluded patients who had a history of autoimmune disease or who were on systemic immunosuppression. In every dose cohort, peripheral blood was drawn for TCR sequencing at baseline, cycle 4 day 1, and cycle 7 day 1. The samples were taken from a phase I, first-in-human, multicenter, open-label dose-escalation trial of ivuxolimab. Adults with locally advanced or metastatic head and neck squamous cell, hepatocellular, melanoma or renal cell carcinoma were enrolled in the trial. CD4+ and CD8+ T cells were sorted separately from peripheral blood before TCR sequencing. The CDR3 contains 12 residues, cysteine and phenylalanine counted. The entry retains the CDR3 DNA only, 36 bases that are in frame from base 1. CDR1 and CDR2 are drawn from the germline V gene: MDHEN, SYDVKM. V has 6 bases trimmed and J has 7 bases trimmed; junction bases matching no gene number 5. About this clone itself: Its antigen is currently not known. Nothing much larger sits one base from this clone, and base qualities are not available.

Genomic DNA was extracted from sorted cells for sequencing of the TCRbeta CDR3 region. TCRbeta CDR3 regions were sequenced using the immunoSEQ Assay. TCRdb retrieved this table from immuneACCESS and kept in-frame rearrangements only. Not all clones are present; in checked studies, unresolved V genes account for under half, and no reason is known for the remainder. This sample has about 73,000 clones in its table, and 85% to 90% of those were observed once. Of the sample, approximately 0.8% falls within the top ten clones. The rearranged segments are TRBV28 and TRBJ1-1; TRBD1 lines up with 7 middle nucleotides. The clonotype originates from an adult with an advanced solid tumor such as melanoma, head and neck, liver or kidney cancer. The sample consisted of CD4+ or CD8+ T cells sorted from blood, taken in a trial of the OX40 agonist ivuxolimab. The CDR3 has the sequence CASRRDRDEAFF. The bases are TGTGCCAGCAGGAGAGACAGGGATGAAGCTTTCTTT.